The 15 T cell receptor beta chains presented below share a single source sample, sequenced in a study of identical twins. Via MiXCR, TCRdb re-called the 5' RACE reads, giving one row per CDR3 protein. The sample yields about 220,000 distinct CDR3 sequences, 7.5% seen once. The same sample was also studied in work on yellow fever vaccine responses in identical twins.

The sequencing input was CD8+ T cells sorted from blood. These receptors were collected from a woman aged 18-29 years in good health.

This clonotype was picked up many times. V usage is TRBV27 and J usage is TRBJ1-1; unclear D gene. Germline CDR1 reads MNHEY; CDR2 reads SMNVEV (reference sequence). V lost 9 bases and J 0 bases, leaving 11 bases between the germline ends. There are 13 residues in the CDR3. In nucleotides, the CDR3 is TGTGCCAGTACAAAAAGTCTGAACACTGAAGCTTTCTTT. Translated, it gives CASTKSLNTEAFF.

Worth noting for this clonotype: A much more abundant neighbour one base away suggests this may be a read error. The chain combines TRBV7-9 with TRBJ2-7, with D perhaps given as TRBD1 or TRBD2 (7 bases each). With 4 bases removed from V and 5 bases from J, the gap between germline ends came to 15 bases. CDR3 length equals 14 residues. The germline gives CDR1 SEHNR, CDR2 FQNEAQ (reference sequence). The chain's CDR3 is CASSSGGVADEQYV. CDR3 coding DNA: TGTGCCAGCAGCTCAGGGGGGGTTGCGGACGAGCAGTACGTC.

This clonotype has a handful of counts. The chain recombines TRBV9 with TRBJ2-3, with 8 bases that match TRBD2. This CDR3 contains 15 residues. Trimming cost V 1 base and J 6 bases; bases outside gene matches: 7. Germline V CDR1 and CDR2: SGDLS, YYNGEE. CDR3 sequence reads: CASSVSSGGPDTQYF. The CDR3 DNA sequence: TGTGCCAGCAGCGTATCAAGCGGGGGTCCGGATACGCAGTATTTT.

This clonotype was seen only a few times. This rearrangement joins TRBV27 to TRBJ2-4; TRBD1 agrees at 7 bases. This CDR3 region has 14 residues. V shed 5 bases, J shed 8 bases, and the junction held 9 bases outside the gene matches. From germline, CDR1 is MNHEY and CDR2 SMNVEV (reference sequence). The CDR3: CASSVRQGPDIQYF. The CDR3 DNA sequence: TGTGCCAGCAGTGTGAGACAGGGTCCGGACATTCAGTACTTC.

This clonotype occurred a few times. The genes are TRBV6-2 or TRBV6-3 and TRBJ2-2; D is unresolved. Germline V gene data show CDR1 as MNHEY and CDR2 as SVGEGT. The CDR3 extends over 16 amino acids. V was pared by 6 bases and J by 0 bases, with 14 bases between. The chain's CDR3 is CASSTRHRTNTGELFF. CDR3 nucleotides: TGTGCCAGCAGCACCCGACACCGGACGAACACCGGGGAGCTGTTTTTT.

The chain joins TRBV3-1 to TRBJ2-1, with 10 bases lining up with TRBD2. This CDR3 is 18 amino acids long. The germline V gene has CDR1 LGHDT and CDR2 YNNKEL (reference sequence). The CDR3 loop is CTCSPQGLAGESSDEQFF. CDR3 coding DNA: TGTACCTGCAGCCCCCAAGGGCTAGCGGGAGAATCTTCTGATGAGCAGTTCTTC.

This clonotype showed up just a few times. The chain uses TRBV28 and TRBJ2-7; 13 bases agree with TRBD2. CDR3 size: 16 residues. Germline-derived CDR1 and CDR2 are MDHEN and SYDVKM. V trimming: 4 bases; J trimming: 3 bases; junction bases outside the gene matches: 6. The CDR3 spells CASSSRLAGGYYEQYF. The CDR3 region has the DNA TGTGCCAGCAGTTCACGACTAGCGGGAGGATACTACGAGCAGTACTTC.

This chain links TRBV11-1 with TRBJ2-1; 7 bases line up with TRBD2. The CDR3 is 19 residues long. J was trimmed by 4 bases and V by 5 bases; bases with no gene match: 20. Looked up from germline, CDR1 is SGHAT and CDR2 is FQDESV (reference sequence). DNA for the CDR3: TGTGCCAGCAGCAACAAGAGCGCCCTAGCGGCAGACAGATACAATGAGCAGTTCTTC. Protein: CASSNKSALAADRYNEQFF.

As regards this clonotype: The junction shows a germline mismatch at one end, possibly a read error. This chain joins TRBV5-1 and TRBJ2-1; 7 positions match TRBD2. The CDR3 is made up of 15 amino acids. Per the germline V gene, CDR1 is SGHRS and CDR2 is YFSETQ. The CDR3: CASGLARGSYNEQFF. CDR3 sequence (DNA): TGCGCCAGCGGCTTGGCTCGCGGGAGCTACAATGAGCAGTTCTTC.

This clonotype came up many times. The chain has TRBV4-1 and TRBJ1-6; 8 nucleotides agree with TRBD1. V trimming: 1 base; J trimming: 9 bases; junction bases outside the gene matches: 11. The CDR3 sequence is 17 residues long. Germline CDR1 MGHRA, CDR2 YSYEKL. The CDR3 loop reads CASSQVFPAGGASPLHF. DNA for the CDR3: TGCGCCAGCAGCCAAGTGTTCCCTGCAGGGGGCGCTTCACCCCTCCACTTT.

This clonotype was found many times. The DNA of the CDR3 is TGTGCCAGCACCCCGGGACAGGCCGCCCTGAGCACTGAAGCTTTCTTT. Residues: CASTPGQAALSTEAFF. The chain is built from TRBV12-3 or TRBV12-4 and TRBJ1-1; 8 nucleotides line up with TRBD1. Trimming at V came to 7 bases and at J to 4 bases, leaving 14 bases not matched to a gene. CDR3 length: 16 residues.

The chain carries TRBV4-1 and TRBJ2-7; the match to TRBD1 covers 7 bases. The CDR3 runs to 14 residues. After removal of 2 bases from V and 3 bases from J, the junction contained 4 bases not matched to a gene. The V gene's germline CDR1 is MGHRA and CDR2 YSYEKL. The DNA for the CDR3 is TGCGCCAGCAGCCAATCCGCAGGGGGCTACGAGCAGTACTTC. Protein sequence: CASSQSAGGYEQYF.

This clonotype was counted only a few times. The chain has TRBV7-9 and TRBJ2-1, with D possibly being TRBD2 (6 bases). V was clipped by 1 base and J by 2 bases, with 9 bases between them. The CDR3 has 15 amino acids. CDR1 is SEHNR and CDR2 is FQNEAQ in the germline V gene (reference sequence). For the CDR3, the DNA is TGTGCCAGCAGCTTAGTTCCGGGGGCCTACAATGAGCAGTTCTTC. This sequence encodes CASSLVPGAYNEQFF.

This clonotype was observed at least ten times. V usage is TRBV5-1 and J usage is TRBJ2-3; the match to TRBD2 covers 14 bases. This CDR3 has 17 amino acids. J lost 7 bases, V lost 2 bases, and 9 bases had no gene match. Looked up from germline, CDR1 is SGHRS and CDR2 is YFSETQ. The CDR3 here is CASSLGLAGGQPNTQYF. CDR3 in DNA: TGCGCCAGCAGCTTAGGACTAGCGGGAGGCCAACCAAATACGCAGTATTTT.

This clonotype has at least ten counts. CDR3 loop: CASSSGTFSHEQYF. The CDR3 nucleotides are TGTGCCAGCAGCTCCGGGACTTTCAGCCACGAGCAGTACTTC. The chain employs TRBV5-6 and TRBJ2-7; D is perhaps TRBD2 (6 bases). V lost 3 bases, J lost 5 bases, and 15 bases lay in between. From germline, CDR1 is SGHDT and CDR2 YYEEEE. This CDR3 region has 14 residues.